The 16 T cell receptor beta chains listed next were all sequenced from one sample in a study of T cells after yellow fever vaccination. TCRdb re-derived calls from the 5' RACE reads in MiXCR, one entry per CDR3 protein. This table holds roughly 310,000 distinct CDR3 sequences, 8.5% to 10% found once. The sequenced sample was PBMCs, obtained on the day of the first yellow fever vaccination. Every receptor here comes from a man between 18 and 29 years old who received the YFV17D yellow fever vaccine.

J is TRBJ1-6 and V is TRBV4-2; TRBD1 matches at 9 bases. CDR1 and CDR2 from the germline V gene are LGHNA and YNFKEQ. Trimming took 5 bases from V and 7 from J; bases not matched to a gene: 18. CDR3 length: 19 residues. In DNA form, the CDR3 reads TGTGCCAGCAGCGAGAACTCGTTTTCGATGGACAGGGGAAATTCACCCCTCCACTTT. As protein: CASSENSFSMDRGNSPLHF.

This CDR3 reads CATSGNEQFF. The CDR3 DNA is TGTGCCACTAGCGGTAATGAGCAGTTCTTC. The chain links TRBV12-3 or TRBV12-4 to TRBJ2-1; TRBD2 agrees at 7 bases. The CDR3 is 10 residues long. Germline trimming cut 10 bases from V and 7 bases from J; bases unmatched to any gene: 1.

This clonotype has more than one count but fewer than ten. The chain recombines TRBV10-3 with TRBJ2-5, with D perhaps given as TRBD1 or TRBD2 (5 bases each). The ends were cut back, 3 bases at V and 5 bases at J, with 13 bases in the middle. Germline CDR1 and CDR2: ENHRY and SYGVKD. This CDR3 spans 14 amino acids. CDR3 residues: CAISDREQSETQYF. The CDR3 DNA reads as TGTGCCATCAGTGACAGGGAGCAATCGGAGACCCAGTACTTC.

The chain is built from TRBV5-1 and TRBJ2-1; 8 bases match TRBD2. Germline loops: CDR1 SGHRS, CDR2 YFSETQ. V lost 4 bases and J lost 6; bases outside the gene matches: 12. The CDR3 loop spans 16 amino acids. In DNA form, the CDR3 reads TGCGCCAGCAGCCCGTGGGGTAGCGGGGTCTCCAATGAGCAGTTCTTC. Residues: CASSPWGSGVSNEQFF.

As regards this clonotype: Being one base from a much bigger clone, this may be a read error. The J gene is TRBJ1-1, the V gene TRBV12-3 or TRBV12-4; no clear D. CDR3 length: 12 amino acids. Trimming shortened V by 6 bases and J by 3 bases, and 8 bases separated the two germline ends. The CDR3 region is CASSSADTEAFF. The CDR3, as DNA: TGTGCCAGCAGCTCTGCCGACACTGAAGCTTTCTTT.

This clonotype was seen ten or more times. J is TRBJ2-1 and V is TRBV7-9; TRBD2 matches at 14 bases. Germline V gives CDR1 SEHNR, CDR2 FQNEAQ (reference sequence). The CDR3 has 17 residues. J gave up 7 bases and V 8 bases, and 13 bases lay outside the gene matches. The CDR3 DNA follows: TGTGCCAGCCGACCCCGGGGACTAGCGGGGGCGGGGAATGAGCAGTTCTTC. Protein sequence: CASRPRGLAGAGNEQFF. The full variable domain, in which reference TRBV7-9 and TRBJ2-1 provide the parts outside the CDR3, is DTGVSQNPRHKITKRGQNVTFRCDPISEHNRLYWYRQTLGQGPEFLTYFQNEAQLEKSRLLSDRFSAERPKGSFSTLEIQRTEQGDSAMYLCASRPRGLAGAGNEQFFGPGTRLTVL.

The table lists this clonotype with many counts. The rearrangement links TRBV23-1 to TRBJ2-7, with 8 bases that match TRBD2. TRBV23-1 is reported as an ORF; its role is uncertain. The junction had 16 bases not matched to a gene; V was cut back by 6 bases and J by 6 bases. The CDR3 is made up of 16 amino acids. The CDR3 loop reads CASRRLTGGIRIEQYF. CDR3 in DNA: TGCGCCAGCAGACGTCTCACGGGGGGGATAAGGATCGAGCAGTACTTC.

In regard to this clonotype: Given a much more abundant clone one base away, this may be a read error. CDR3 sequence (DNA): TGTGCCAGCTCACAGGGACAGGGGGAAACCTACGAGCAGTACTTC. Translating it yields CASSQGQGETYEQYF. The genes are TRBV18 and TRBJ2-7; 11 bases align to TRBD1. This CDR3 contains 15 residues. The germline gives CDR1 KGHSH, CDR2 LQKENI. V lost 4 bases, J lost 2 bases, and 4 bases stayed unmatched.

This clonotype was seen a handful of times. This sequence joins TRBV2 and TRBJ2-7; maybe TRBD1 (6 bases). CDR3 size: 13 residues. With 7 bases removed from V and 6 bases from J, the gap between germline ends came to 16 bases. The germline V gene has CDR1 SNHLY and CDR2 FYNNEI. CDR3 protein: CASTPQGLPEQYF. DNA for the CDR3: TGTGCCAGCACGCCCCAGGGGCTCCCCGAGCAGTACTTC.

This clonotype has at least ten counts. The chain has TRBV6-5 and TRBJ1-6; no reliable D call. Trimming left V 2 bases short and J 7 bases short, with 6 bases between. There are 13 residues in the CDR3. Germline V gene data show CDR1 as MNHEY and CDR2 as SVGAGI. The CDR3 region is CASSYAGNSPLHF. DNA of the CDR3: TGTGCCAGCAGTTACGCCGGGAATTCACCCCTCCACTTT.

CDR3 bases: TGTGCCAGCAGCCAAAGAGGCGGGGGGCCAAACACCGGGGAGCTGTTTTTT. Amino acids: CASSQRGGGPNTGELFF. This rearrangement joins TRBV11-2 to TRBJ2-2; 8 bases line up with TRBD2. Losses at the gene ends were 5 bases for V and 2 bases for J; bases not matched to a gene: 10. From germline, CDR1 is SGHAT and CDR2 FQNNGV. There are 17 residues in the CDR3.

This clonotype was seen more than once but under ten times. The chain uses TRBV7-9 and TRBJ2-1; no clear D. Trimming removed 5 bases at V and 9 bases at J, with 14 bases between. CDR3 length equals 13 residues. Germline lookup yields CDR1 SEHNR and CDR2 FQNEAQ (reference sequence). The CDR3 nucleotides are TGTGCCAGCAGCGCCGACTCATTTGGTGAGCAGTTCTTC. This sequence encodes CASSADSFGEQFF.

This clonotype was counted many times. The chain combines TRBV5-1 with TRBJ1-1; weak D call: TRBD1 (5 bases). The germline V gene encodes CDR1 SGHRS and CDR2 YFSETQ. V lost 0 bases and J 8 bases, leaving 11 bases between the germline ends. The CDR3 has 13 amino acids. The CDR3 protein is CASSLEGPREAFF. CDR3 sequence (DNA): TGCGCCAGCAGCTTGGAGGGGCCTCGCGAAGCTTTCTTT.

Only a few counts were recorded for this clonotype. CDR3 in amino acids: CASSLEGVKSTEAFF. CDR3 bases: TGTGCCAGCAGCTTGGAGGGGGTGAAGAGCACTGAAGCTTTCTTT. The V call is TRBV5-4, the J call TRBJ1-1; a weak D match, TRBD1 (6 bases). CDR1 SGHNT and CDR2 YYREEE come from the germline V gene (reference sequence). Between the trimmed V and J ends, which lost 0 bases and 4 bases, there was a span of 13 bases. This CDR3 has 15 amino acids.

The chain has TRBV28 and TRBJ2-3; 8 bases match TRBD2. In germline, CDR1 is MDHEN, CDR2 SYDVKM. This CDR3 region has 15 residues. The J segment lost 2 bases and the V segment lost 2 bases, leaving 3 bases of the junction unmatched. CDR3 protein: CASSLAGGYTDTQYF. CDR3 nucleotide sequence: TGTGCCAGCAGTTTAGCGGGGGGCTACACAGATACGCAGTATTTT. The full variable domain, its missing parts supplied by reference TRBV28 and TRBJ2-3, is DVKVTQSSRYLVKRTGEKVFLECVQDMDHENMFWYRQDPGLGLRLIYFSYDVKMKEKGDIPEGYSVSREKKERFSLILESASTNQTSMYLCASSLAGGYTDTQYFGPGTRLTVL.

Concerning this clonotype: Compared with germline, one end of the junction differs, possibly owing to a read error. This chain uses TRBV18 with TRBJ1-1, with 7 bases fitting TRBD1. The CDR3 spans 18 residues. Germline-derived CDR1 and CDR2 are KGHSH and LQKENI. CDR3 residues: CASSPWIRDSNMNTKAFF. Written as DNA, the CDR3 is TGTGCCAGCTCCCCCTGGATCCGGGACAGCAACATGAACACTAAAGCTTTCTTT.